This entry lists 27 T cell receptor beta chains sequenced from one sample in a study of human T cells and chemical hapten exposure. Time point defined: pre-sensitization, week 0. As for treatment: therapeutic diphenylcyclopropenone sensitization with weekly scalp DPC. TCRdb reprocessed the RACE reads with MiXCR, giving one entry per CDR3 protein. The table has some 400,000 distinct CDR3 sequences, 5.1% seen once. Source: whole blood, taken in connection with sensitization to the hapten diphenylcyclopropenone (DPC). These receptor sequences come from a woman aged 45-65 years with alopecia areata. Some clones in this sample may be carry-over from other donors' samples.

The sample holds many counts of this clonotype. CDR3 residues: CASSLTGGGQTQYF. Here the CDR3 DNA reads TGTGCCAGCAGCCTGACAGGGGGCGGGCAGACCCAGTACTTC. J is TRBJ2-5 and V is TRBV7-2; 10 positions agree with TRBD1. V was clipped by 5 bases and J by 6 bases; unmatched bases: 6. Germline lookup yields CDR1 SGHTA and CDR2 FQGNSA. This CDR3 is 14 amino acids long.

This clonotype was picked up a small number of times. The chain has TRBV25-1 and TRBJ2-1, with TRBD1 identical over 8 bases. The CDR3 extends over 15 amino acids. Germline V lookup: CDR1 MGHDK, CDR2 SYGVNS. V shed 6 bases, J shed 4 bases, and the junction held 8 bases outside the gene matches. In DNA, the CDR3 is TGTGCCAGCAGCCCCGGGGACAGGTTTTACAATGAGCAGTTCTTC. Its protein product is CASSPGDRFYNEQFF.

The rearrangement links TRBV9 to TRBJ1-1, with D unclear. The germline CDR1 and CDR2 sequences are SGDLS and YYNGEE. There are 14 residues in the CDR3. V was cut by 0 bases and J by 1 base, with 7 bases left in between. CDR3 residues: CASSVDPANTEAFF. The CDR3, as DNA: TGTGCCAGCAGCGTAGATCCCGCGAACACTGAAGCTTTCTTT. Combining the CDR3 with reference TRBV9 and TRBJ1-1 gives the whole variable domain DSGVTQTPKHLITATGQRVTLRCSPRSGDLSVYWYQQSLDQGLQFLIQYYNGEERAKGNILERFSAQQFPDLHSELNLSSLELGDSALYFCASSVDPANTEAFFGQGTRLTVV.

In its sample, this clonotype was seen many times. The V and J genes are TRBV12-3 or TRBV12-4 and TRBJ2-5; 13 bases line up with TRBD2. The V and J ends lost 10 bases and 3 bases, in that order; junction bases with no gene match: 2. This CDR3 spans 13 amino acids. In DNA form, the CDR3 reads TGTGCCACCGGACTAGCGGGAGAAGAGACCCAGTACTTC. The encoded protein is CATGLAGEETQYF.

This clonotype was recorded at least ten times. The gene calls are TRBV7-9 and TRBJ1-6; D is ambiguous. CDR1 and CDR2 from the germline V gene are SEHNR and FQNEAQ (reference sequence). Trimming took 5 bases from V and 8 from J, leaving 13 bases between them. The CDR3 covers 14 residues. The CDR3 spells CASSTDGRDSPLHF. CDR3 nucleotide sequence: TGTGCCAGCAGCACGGACGGGAGGGATTCACCCCTCCACTTT. Complete variable domain (other parts from reference TRBV7-9 and TRBJ1-6): DTGVSQNPRHKITKRGQNVTFRCDPISEHNRLYWYRQTLGQGPEFLTYFQNEAQLEKSRLLSDRFSAERPKGSFSTLEIQRTEQGDSAMYLCASSTDGRDSPLHFGNGTRLTVT.

This clonotype was observed many times. The gene calls are TRBV5-1 and TRBJ2-1, with a possible D match to TRBD1 (6 bases). Germline CDR1 and CDR2: SGHRS and YFSETQ. This CDR3 has 15 residues. V was trimmed by 2 bases and J by 0 bases, leaving 9 bases between them. CDR3 region: CASSFRGASYNEQFF. The DNA for the CDR3 is TGCGCCAGCAGCTTCAGGGGCGCCTCCTACAATGAGCAGTTCTTC.

The table lists this clonotype with many counts. This chain joins TRBV7-9 and TRBJ1-5, with 8 bases identical to TRBD1. The germline CDR1 and CDR2 sequences are SEHNR and FQNEAQ (reference sequence). The ends lost 1 base at V and 0 bases at J; junction bases unmatched: 5. This CDR3 has 17 amino acids. CDR3 loop: CASSLEGQVYSNQPQHF. DNA of the CDR3: TGTGCCAGCAGCTTAGAGGGACAGGTTTATAGCAATCAGCCCCAGCATTTT.

There are a few counts of this clonotype. CDR3 residues: CASSLERLNYGYTF. The CDR3 nucleotides are TGTGCCAGCAGCTTAGAGCGACTTAACTATGGCTACACCTTC. This sequence joins TRBV7-2 and TRBJ1-2; D uncertain. V was clipped by 1 base and J by 1 base, with 7 bases between them. Per the germline V gene, CDR1 is SGHTA and CDR2 is FQGNSA. This CDR3 comprises 14 residues.

This clonotype has a handful of counts. V is TRBV2 and J is TRBJ2-5, with TRBD1 matching 7 bases. CDR1 and CDR2 (germline): SNHLY, FYNNEI. There are 13 residues in the CDR3. V trimming: 7 bases; J trimming: 4 bases; junction bases outside the gene matches: 6. This chain's CDR3 is CASKMAGGETQYF. CDR3 in DNA: TGTGCCAGCAAGATGGCAGGGGGAGAGACCCAGTACTTC.

This clonotype came up many times. The chain uses TRBV20-1 and TRBJ2-7, with unresolved D. In germline, CDR1 is DFQATT, CDR2 SNEGSKA (reference sequence). The CDR3 is made up of 13 amino acids. Trimming took off 2 bases at V and 0 bases at J, with 8 bases between the two ends. The CDR3 DNA reads TGCAGTGCTAGAACAGACACCTCCTACGAGCAGTACTTC. Amino acids: CSARTDTSYEQYF.

This clonotype showed up many times. This rearrangement joins TRBV6-2 or TRBV6-3 to TRBJ2-6, with D maybe TRBD1 (5 bases). Germline V gene data show CDR1 as MNHEY and CDR2 as SVGEGT. The V end was cut by 7 bases, the J end by 1 base, with 11 bases between. The CDR3 totals 15 residues. This CDR3 is CASTEAGSGANVLTF. The DNA for the CDR3 is TGTGCCAGCACCGAGGCAGGGTCTGGGGCCAACGTCCTGACTTTC.

In its sample, this clonotype was seen many times. The CDR3 sequence is CASGWTSRTDTQYF. The CDR3 DNA reads TGTGCCAGCGGGTGGACTAGCCGGACAGATACGCAGTATTTT. The rearrangement joins TRBV6-5 to TRBJ2-3; 8 positions match TRBD2. Germline-derived CDR1 and CDR2 are MNHEY and SVGAGI. CDR3 length: 14 residues. The V segment lost 8 bases and the J segment 3 bases; nucleotides outside the gene matches: 7.

This clonotype was seen at least ten times. This rearrangement joins TRBV6-1 to TRBJ2-3; TRBD2 might be the D (6 bases). The CDR3 spans 18 residues. Per the germline V gene, CDR1 is MNHNS and CDR2 is SASEGT. Trimming took off 7 bases at V and 4 bases at J, with 27 bases between the two ends. The CDR3 is CASTRAALASGEPDTQYF. CDR3 DNA sequence: TGTGCCAGCACCAGGGCAGCCCTAGCGTCAGGAGAACCAGATACGCAGTATTTT.

This clonotype has a count of ten or more. The gene calls are TRBV7-7 and TRBJ2-5, with TRBD1 matching over 12 bases. Per germline, CDR1 SSHAT and CDR2 FNYEAQ (reference sequence). With V trimmed by 4 bases and J by 4 bases, 4 bases remained unmatched. The CDR3 extends over 15 amino acids. CDR3 region: CASSWGQGAGETQYF. The CDR3 nucleotides are TGTGCCAGCAGCTGGGGACAGGGGGCTGGAGAGACCCAGTACTTC.

This clonotype was found many times. The chain is built from TRBV27 and TRBJ2-6; D is unresolved. Trimming took off 3 bases at V and 1 base at J, with 10 bases between the two ends. The CDR3 loop spans 16 amino acids. Germline-derived CDR1 and CDR2 are MNHEY and SMNVEV (reference sequence). The CDR3 sequence: CASSFFGVSGANVLTF. As DNA, the CDR3 is TGTGCCAGCAGTTTTTTCGGTGTTTCTGGGGCCAACGTCCTGACTTTC.

In DNA form, the CDR3 reads TGTGCCAGCAGTTTAGAAGGGCTAGGAAACACCATATATTTT. It encodes CASSLEGLGNTIYF. V gene TRBV28 combines with J gene TRBJ1-3; D gene uncertain. This CDR3 is 14 amino acids long. Trimming took 2 bases from V and 4 from J, leaving 9 bases between them. Germline assignment: CDR1 MDHEN and CDR2 SYDVKM.

V usage is TRBV2 and J usage is TRBJ1-4; 10 bases match TRBD1. V shed 6 bases, J shed 3 bases, and the junction held 7 bases outside the gene matches. Germline CDR1 and CDR2: SNHLY and FYNNEI. The CDR3 extends over 16 amino acids. Here the CDR3 reads CASRGRDRGANEKLFF. The CDR3, as DNA: TGTGCCAGCAGGGGCCGGGACAGGGGTGCTAATGAAAAACTGTTTTTT.

With respect to this clonotype: A much larger clonotype is one base distant, so this may be a read error. The chain uses TRBV9 and TRBJ2-3; maybe TRBD2 (6 bases). CDR3 length: 16 residues. Germline V gene lookup returns CDR1 SGDLS and CDR2 YYNGEE. V lost 4 bases to trimming and J lost 3 bases, with 18 bases between them. As DNA, the CDR3 is TGTGCCAGCAGCCCCGAGACTAGGTTCGGGACAGATACGCAGTATTTT. It codes for CASSPETRFGTDTQYF.

In its sample, this clonotype was seen many times. The chain has TRBV7-8 and TRBJ2-5, with D possibly TRBD1 on 5 matching bases. The V gene lost 5 bases and the J gene lost 1 base, with 17 bases spanning the gap. This CDR3 is built from 16 residues. Looked up from germline, CDR1 is SGHVS and CDR2 is FQNEAQ. CDR3 in amino acids: CASSPNRQRLQETQYF. CDR3 DNA: TGTGCCAGCAGCCCGAACAGACAGCGACTCCAAGAGACCCAGTACTTC.

The table lists this clonotype with many counts. V usage is TRBV5-1 and J usage is TRBJ2-7, with D perhaps TRBD2 (5 bases). Trimming left V 0 bases short and J 5 bases short, with 15 bases between. CDR1 and CDR2 from the germline V gene are SGHRS and YFSETQ. The CDR3 is made up of 15 amino acids. The CDR3 here is CASSLVGLAPDEQYF. The CDR3 DNA reads TGCGCCAGCAGCTTGGTTGGGCTAGCCCCGGACGAGCAGTACTTC. Together with reference TRBV5-1 and TRBJ2-7, the CDR3 gives the full variable domain: KAGVTQTPRYLIKTRGQQVTLSCSPISGHRSVSWYQQTPGQGLQFLFEYFSETQRNKGNFPGRFSGRQFSNSRSEMNVSTLELGDSALYLCASSLVGLAPDEQYFGPGTRLTVT.

This clonotype was counted many times. The rearrangement joins TRBV18 to TRBJ2-1; 7 nucleotides agree with TRBD1. Per germline, CDR1 KGHSH and CDR2 LQKENI. The CDR3 is made up of 15 amino acids. The V and J ends lost 3 bases and 0 bases, in that order; junction bases with no gene match: 2. The CDR3 sequence is CASSPTGSSYNEQFF. CDR3 DNA sequence: TGTGCCAGCTCACCGACAGGGAGCTCCTACAATGAGCAGTTCTTC.

Worth noting for this clonotype: Given a much more abundant clone one base away, this may be a read error. The chain employs TRBV3-1 and TRBJ2-7; 8 bases align to TRBD1. CDR1 and CDR2 (germline): LGHDT, YNNKEL (reference sequence). This CDR3 has 15 residues. The CDR3 here is CASGQIDRGRDEQYF. CDR3 DNA: TGTGCCAGCGGCCAGATTGACAGGGGCCGGGACGAGCAGTACTTC.

This clonotype was detected ten times or more. This chain joins TRBV18 and TRBJ1-2; 8 bases fit TRBD1. Germline CDR1 reads KGHSH; CDR2 reads LQKENI. The CDR3 has 16 residues. V gave up 3 bases and J gave up 4 bases; unmatched junction bases: 10. The CDR3 here is CASSPSDRAVRYGYTF. CDR3 in DNA: TGTGCCAGCTCACCTTCGGACAGGGCCGTCCGCTATGGCTACACCTTC. Complete variable domain (other parts from reference TRBV18 and TRBJ1-2): NAGVMQNPRHLVRRRGQEARLRCSPMKGHSHVYWYRQLPEEGLKFMVYLQKENIIDESGMPKERFSAEFPKEGPSILRIQQVVRGDSAAYFCASSPSDRAVRYGYTFGSGTRLTVV.

The V call is TRBV30, the J call TRBJ2-1; D may be TRBD2 (5 bases). V lost 3 bases, J lost 2 bases, and 8 bases lay in between. This CDR3 is 13 amino acids long. Germline CDR1 is GTSNPN and CDR2 is SVGIG (reference sequence). CDR3 amino acids: CAWRDGTYNEQFF. The DNA of the CDR3 is TGTGCCTGGAGAGACGGGACCTACAATGAGCAGTTCTTC.

This clonotype was seen many times. The chain joins TRBV7-8 to TRBJ2-5, with no clear D. V dropped 2 bases and J dropped 1 base, with 5 bases sitting between them. Germline V gene sequence: CDR1 SGHVS, CDR2 FQNEAQ. The CDR3 runs 13 residues. The chain's CDR3 is CASSLMGQETQYF. In DNA form, the CDR3 reads TGTGCCAGCAGCTTAATGGGCCAAGAGACCCAGTACTTC.

Regarding this clonotype: At one end, the junction sequence differs from germline, possibly due to a read error. This chain links TRBV5-1 with TRBJ2-3, with 8 positions matching TRBD1. The CDR3 is 14 residues long. The germline CDR1 and CDR2 sequences are SGHRS and YFSETQ. The CDR3 bases are TGCGCCAGCAACTTGGGACAGGGCACAGATACGCAGTATTTT. Its protein product is CASNLGQGTDTQYF.

This chain connects TRBV29-1 to TRBJ2-2; D perhaps matches TRBD2 (5 bases). The V gene lost 2 bases and the J gene lost 4 bases, with 11 bases spanning the gap. CDR3 length: 14 residues. CDR1 and CDR2 from the germline V gene are SQVTM and ANQGSEA. This chain's CDR3 is CSVEHGIGTGELFF. The DNA for the CDR3 is TGCAGCGTTGAACACGGGATTGGCACCGGGGAGCTGTTTTTT.